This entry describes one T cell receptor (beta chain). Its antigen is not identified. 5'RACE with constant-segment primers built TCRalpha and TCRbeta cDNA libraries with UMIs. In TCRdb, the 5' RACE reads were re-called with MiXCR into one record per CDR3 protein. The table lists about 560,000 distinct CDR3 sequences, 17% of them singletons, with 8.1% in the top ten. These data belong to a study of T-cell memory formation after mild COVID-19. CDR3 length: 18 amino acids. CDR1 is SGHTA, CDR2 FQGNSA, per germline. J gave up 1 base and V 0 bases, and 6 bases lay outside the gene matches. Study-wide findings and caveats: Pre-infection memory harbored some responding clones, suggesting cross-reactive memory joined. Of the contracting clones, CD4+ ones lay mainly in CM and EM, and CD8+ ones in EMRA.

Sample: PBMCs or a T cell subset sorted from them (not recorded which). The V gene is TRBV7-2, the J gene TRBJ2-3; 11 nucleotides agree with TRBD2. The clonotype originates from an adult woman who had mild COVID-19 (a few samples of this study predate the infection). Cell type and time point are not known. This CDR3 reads CASSLASGGAWGTDTQYF. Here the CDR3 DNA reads TGTGCCAGCAGCTTAGCTAGCGGGGGGGCCTGGGGCACAGATACGCAGTATTTT.